Listed here are 21 T cell receptor beta chains from one sample, sequenced in a study of shared clonotypes between healthy human individuals. Using immunoSEQ multiplex PCR, the repertoire was profiled, and TCRdb retains in-frame clones only, with some absent. There are 800,000 to 1,200,000 clones in the sample; more than 75% occur only once, and approximately 0.5% lies in the top ten. The source material was memory CD4+ T cells from PBMCs. Described subset: CD45RA-negative fraction. These receptors were obtained from a man younger than 35 in good health. Some clones in this sample may be carry-over from other donors' samples.

Details on this clone: An end of the junction differs from the germline gene, which may be a read error. This chain connects TRBV18 to TRBJ1-1; TRBD1 matches at 7 bases. The CDR3 is made up of 15 amino acids. Germline V gene lookup returns CDR1 KGHSH and CDR2 LQKENI. The CDR3 nucleotides read TGTGCCACCTCAGGTGGACAGGCCACTAACACTGAAGCTTTCTTT. As protein: CATSGGQATNTEAFF. Full variable domain (outside the CDR3, taken from reference TRBV18 and TRBJ1-1): NAGVMQNPRHLVRRRGQEARLRCSPMKGHSHVYWYRQLPEEGLKFMVYLQKENIIDESGMPKERFSAEFPKEGPSILRIQQVVRGDSAAYFCATSGGQATNTEAFFGQGTRLTVV.

The V and J genes are TRBV6-5 and TRBJ2-1; the D gene is possibly TRBD2 (5 bases). Germline CDR1 MNHEY, CDR2 SVGAGI. Trimming took off 2 bases at V and 7 bases at J, with 15 bases between the two ends. The CDR3 covers 15 residues. CDR3 nucleotide sequence: TGTGCCAGCAGTTACAACGGGAACCAGTTTAATGAGCAGTTCTTC. Amino acids: CASSYNGNQFNEQFF.

This clone has only one observation. The chain joins TRBV6-5 to TRBJ2-7, with TRBD1 matching over 12 bases. Per the germline V gene, CDR1 is MNHEY and CDR2 is SVGAGI. The length of the CDR3 is 15 residues. With V trimmed by 6 bases and J by 7 bases, 10 bases remained unmatched. CDR3 DNA: TGTGCCAGCAGCCCCCCGGGACAGGGGGCGCGGGAGCAGTACTTC. Protein sequence: CASSPPGQGAREQYF.

CDR3 amino acids: CAWSGRRVSYNEQFF. The CDR3 nucleotides read TGTGCCTGGAGTGGAAGGAGGGTCTCCTACAATGAGCAGTTCTTC. This sequence joins TRBV30 and TRBJ2-1; D might be TRBD2 (6 bases). Germline V gene sequence: CDR1 GTSNPN, CDR2 SVGIG (reference sequence). Trimming took off 1 base at V and 0 bases at J, with 10 bases between the two ends. The CDR3 has 15 residues.

This sequence joins TRBV19 and TRBJ2-7; the match to TRBD2 covers 7 bases. V lost 4 bases to trimming and J lost 1 base; unmatched junction nucleotides: 7. Germline values: CDR1 LNHDA, CDR2 SQIVND (reference sequence). The length of the CDR3 is 15 residues. This CDR3 reads CASSSGTIPSYEQYF. CDR3 coding DNA: TGTGCCAGTAGTAGTGGGACTATACCTTCCTACGAGCAGTACTTC.

J is TRBJ1-5 and V is TRBV7-2, with TRBD1 matching 8 bases. The CDR3 is 14 residues long. With V trimmed by 8 bases and J by 8 bases, 11 bases remained unmatched. Germline V CDR1 and CDR2: SGHTA, FQGNSA. CDR3 DNA sequence: TGTGCCAGCGACAGGACAGGGCGGGTTGAGCCCCAGCATTTT. This translates into CASDRTGRVEPQHF.

The chain employs TRBV27 and TRBJ1-1, with 7 positions matching TRBD1. This CDR3 has 14 residues. Losses at the gene ends were 5 bases for V and 1 base for J; bases not matched to a gene: 4. Per germline, CDR1 MNHEY and CDR2 SMNVEV (reference sequence). The CDR3 coding sequence is TGTGCCAGCAGTAGAAAGGGGGCGAACACTGAAGCTTTCTTT. Its protein product is CASSRKGANTEAFF.

As regards this clone: This probably arose from a read error, given a far larger clone one base away. This sequence joins TRBV2 and TRBJ1-5; D is uncertain. Per germline, CDR1 SNHLY and CDR2 FYNNEI. V was cut by 4 bases and J by 0 bases, with 4 bases left in between. This CDR3 has 13 residues. The CDR3 is CASSGNSNQPQHF. The CDR3 coding sequence is TGTGCCAGCAGTGGCAATAGCAATCAGCCCCAGCATTTT.

This clone was recorded a few times. This rearrangement joins TRBV6-4 to TRBJ2-7, with TRBD2 matching 9 bases. The CDR3 has 13 residues. Germline V lookup: CDR1 MRHNA, CDR2 SNTAGT. V was clipped by 6 bases and J by 3 bases; unmatched bases: 3. In DNA form, the CDR3 reads TGTGCCAGCAGGCCGACTAGCGGCTACGAGCAGTACTTC. It codes for CASRPTSGYEQYF.

The chain employs TRBV6-1 and TRBJ1-5; D gene unclear. The CDR3 is 14 amino acids. With 6 bases removed from V and 6 bases from J, the gap between germline ends came to 15 bases. Germline loops: CDR1 MNHNS, CDR2 SASEGT. CDR3 protein: CASRRAIGSQPQHF. The CDR3, as DNA: TGTGCCAGCAGACGGGCCATCGGTTCTCAGCCCCAGCATTTT.

The chain combines TRBV19 with TRBJ2-1; 9 positions match TRBD1. V lost 8 bases and J lost 0; bases outside the gene matches: 11. The CDR3 has 17 residues. Looked up from germline, CDR1 is LNHDA and CDR2 is SQIVND (reference sequence). CDR3 bases: TGTGCCAGTTTCGGGGGGACAGGGCTAGGCTCCTACAATGAGCAGTTCTTC. This gives the protein CASFGGTGLGSYNEQFF.

This clone has a handful of counts. The chain couples TRBV7-3 to TRBJ1-4; tentative D call: TRBD1 (6 bases). V dropped 5 bases and J dropped 6 bases, with 13 bases sitting between them. Germline V gives CDR1 SGHTA, CDR2 FQGTGA. The CDR3 has 14 amino acids. The CDR3 sequence is CASSPTGRDEKLFF. CDR3 sequence (DNA): TGTGCCAGCAGCCCCACAGGGAGGGATGAAAAACTGTTTTTT. The full variable domain, its missing parts supplied by reference TRBV7-3 and TRBJ1-4, is GAGVSQTPSNKVTEKGKYVELRCDPISGHTALYWYRQSLGQGPEFLIYFQGTGAADDSGLPNDRFFAVRPEGSVSTLKIQRTERGDSAVYLCASSPTGRDEKLFFGSGTQLSVL.

The chain links TRBV19 to TRBJ1-5; D is uncertain. The CDR3 sequence is 15 residues long. Per the germline V gene, CDR1 is LNHDA and CDR2 is SQIVND (reference sequence). V lost 2 bases and J lost 1, with 9 bases in between. The chain's CDR3 is CASSISSFSNQPQHF. The CDR3 bases are TGTGCCAGTAGTATATCCAGTTTCAGCAATCAGCCCCAGCATTTT.

This clone was seen once. The J gene is TRBJ1-1, the V gene TRBV30; D unresolved. The germline V gene has CDR1 GTSNPN and CDR2 SVGIG (reference sequence). The CDR3 totals 13 residues. V was pared by 4 bases and J by 5 bases, with 14 bases between. CDR3 residues: CAWTLGLHTEAFF. CDR3 sequence (DNA): TGTGCCTGGACCCTGGGTTTGCATACTGAAGCTTTCTTT.

This sequence joins TRBV27 and TRBJ1-1, with 10 bases that match TRBD1. This CDR3 is built from 17 residues. Germline V gene sequence: CDR1 MNHEY, CDR2 SMNVEV (reference sequence). Trimming at V came to 5 bases and at J to 4 bases, leaving 13 bases not matched to a gene. The CDR3 bases are TGTGCCAGCAGTCCCCGGGACAGGGGCCTCTTCGTCACTGAAGCTTTCTTT. Encoded protein: CASSPRDRGLFVTEAFF.

J is TRBJ2-1 and V is TRBV7-2, with 8 bases lining up with TRBD2. The CDR3 covers 17 residues. J was trimmed by 8 bases and V by 5 bases; bases with no gene match: 17. Germline V CDR1 and CDR2: SGHTA, FQGNSA. CDR3 bases: TGTGCCAGCAGCGCACGCCGCACCTCGGGACTAGTAGATGAGCAGTTCTTC. Encoded protein: CASSARRTSGLVDEQFF. Full variable domain (outside the CDR3, taken from reference TRBV7-2 and TRBJ2-1): GAGVSQSPSNKVTEKGKDVELRCDPISGHTALYWYRQSLGQGLEFLIYFQGNSAPDKSGLPSDRFSAERTGGSVSTLTIQRTQQEDSAVYLCASSARRTSGLVDEQFFGPGTRLTVL.

The CDR3 nucleotides are TGTGCCAGCAGCTTAGCTCCGGGACAGGGTCCCGGGGAGCTGTTTTTT. Its protein is CASSLAPGQGPGELFF. The rearrangement joins TRBV7-2 to TRBJ2-2; 9 bases line up with TRBD1. Losses at the gene ends were 0 bases for V and 6 bases for J; bases not matched to a gene: 5. There are 16 residues in the CDR3. Germline values: CDR1 SGHTA, CDR2 FQGNSA. Filled out from reference TRBV7-2 and TRBJ2-2, the complete variable domain reads GAGVSQSPSNKVTEKGKDVELRCDPISGHTALYWYRQSLGQGLEFLIYFQGNSAPDKSGLPSDRFSAERTGGSVSTLTIQRTQQEDSAVYLCASSLAPGQGPGELFFGEGSRLTVL.

The rearrangement joins TRBV7-2 to TRBJ1-1; D gene uncertain. Germline V gene sequence: CDR1 SGHTA, CDR2 FQGNSA. This CDR3 contains 13 residues. The V and J ends lost 4 bases and 3 bases respectively, with 9 bases between them. The CDR3 DNA is TGTGCCAGCAGCTCCGACACCTACACTGAAGCTTTCTTT. Protein: CASSSDTYTEAFF.

The genes are TRBV5-1 and TRBJ2-1; D assignment may be TRBD1 or TRBD2 (6 bases each). The ends were cut back, 0 bases at V and 8 bases at J, with 15 bases in the middle. The CDR3 spans 15 residues. The V gene's germline CDR1 is SGHRS and CDR2 YFSETQ. The CDR3 is CASSLGDRRVDEQFF. The CDR3 bases are TGCGCCAGCAGCTTGGGAGACAGGAGGGTCGATGAGCAGTTCTTC.

The gene calls are TRBV6-5 and TRBJ2-7, with 7 positions matching TRBD1. With V trimmed by 5 bases and J by 3 bases, 7 bases remained unmatched. CDR3 length: 14 residues. Germline CDR1 is MNHEY and CDR2 is SVGAGI. CDR3 loop: CASSATRDSYEQYF. Here the CDR3 DNA reads TGTGCCAGCAGTGCGACCCGGGACAGCTACGAGCAGTACTTC.

The chain couples TRBV9 to TRBJ1-1, with a weak D call TRBD1 (6 bases). Germline V gene data show CDR1 as SGDLS and CDR2 as YYNGEE. Trimming shortened V by 0 bases and J by 5 bases, and 11 bases separated the two germline ends. The CDR3 has 14 residues. The CDR3 DNA reads as TGTGCCAGCAGCGTAGCGGGGGCAGGGACTGAAGCTTTCTTT. Protein: CASSVAGAGTEAFF.